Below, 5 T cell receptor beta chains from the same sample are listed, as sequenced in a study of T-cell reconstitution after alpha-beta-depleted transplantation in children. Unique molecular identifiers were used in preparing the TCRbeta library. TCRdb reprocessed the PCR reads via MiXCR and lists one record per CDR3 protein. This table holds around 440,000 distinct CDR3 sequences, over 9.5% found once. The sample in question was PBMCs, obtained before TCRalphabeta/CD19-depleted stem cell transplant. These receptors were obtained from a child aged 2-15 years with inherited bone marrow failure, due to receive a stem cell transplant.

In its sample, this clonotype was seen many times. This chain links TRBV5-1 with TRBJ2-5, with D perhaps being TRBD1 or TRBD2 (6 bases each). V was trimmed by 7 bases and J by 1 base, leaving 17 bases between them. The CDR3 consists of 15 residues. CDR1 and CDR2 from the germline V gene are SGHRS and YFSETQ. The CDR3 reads CASALQGGTQETQYF. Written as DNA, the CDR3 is TGCGCCAGCGCCCTACAGGGAGGAACCCAAGAGACCCAGTACTTC.

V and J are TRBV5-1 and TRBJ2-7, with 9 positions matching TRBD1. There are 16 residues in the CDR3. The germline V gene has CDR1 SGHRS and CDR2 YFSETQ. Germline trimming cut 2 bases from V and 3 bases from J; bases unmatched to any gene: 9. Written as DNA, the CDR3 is TGCGCCAGCAGCTTCCCACCCGGGACAGGGTACTACGAGCAGTACTTC. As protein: CASSFPPGTGYYEQYF.

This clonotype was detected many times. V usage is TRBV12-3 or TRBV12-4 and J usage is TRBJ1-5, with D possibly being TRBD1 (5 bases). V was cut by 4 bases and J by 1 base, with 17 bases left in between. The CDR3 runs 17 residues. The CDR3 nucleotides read TGTGCCAGCAGTTCGAGGGTGGGGGGGGTAAGCAATCAGCCCCAGCATTTT. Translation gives CASSSRVGGVSNQPQHF.

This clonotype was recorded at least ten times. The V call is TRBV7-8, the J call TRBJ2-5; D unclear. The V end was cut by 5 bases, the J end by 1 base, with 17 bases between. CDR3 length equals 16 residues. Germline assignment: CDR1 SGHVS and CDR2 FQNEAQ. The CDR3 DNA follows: TGTGCCAGCAGCCCTGGCTCAATATTAAGCCAAGAGACCCAGTACTTC. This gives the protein CASSPGSILSQETQYF.

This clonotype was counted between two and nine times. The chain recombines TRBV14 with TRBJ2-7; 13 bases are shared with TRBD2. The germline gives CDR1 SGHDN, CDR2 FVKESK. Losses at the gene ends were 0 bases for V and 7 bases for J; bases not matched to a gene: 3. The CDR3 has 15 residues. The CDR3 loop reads CASSQDGTSGTEQYF. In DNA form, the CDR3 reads TGTGCCAGCAGCCAAGATGGGACTAGCGGGACTGAGCAGTACTTC.